The rows below give T cell receptor beta chains drawn from one sample of a study of cytomegalovirus exposure and HLA in healthy donors. Method: immunoSEQ multiplex PCR; TCRdb's copy keeps in-frame clones and lacks some. The table lists about 96,000 clones, about four fifths of them singletons. Specimen: PBMCs. Every receptor here comes from a woman in her 70s in good health and CMV-seropositive. CDR3s include the opening cysteine and the closing phenylalanine or tryptophan. The order of the fields is D gene, clone size, V gene, J gene, CDR3 DNA, CDR3 protein. A D gene is named only where the DNA matches it firmly. Not every row has a clone size; where given, it reads once, few, many or a size class.

D gene: .; clone size: once; V gene: TRBV18; J gene: TRBJ2-4; CDR3 DNA: TGTGCCAGCTCACCACCGGGCGGGGCAGCCAAAAACATTCAGTACTTC; CDR3 protein: CASSPPGGAAKNIQYF
D gene: TRBD2; clone size: once; V gene: TRBV7-6; J gene: TRBJ2-3; CDR3 DNA: TGTGCCAGCAAGCGGGGGTCGAGCACAGATACGCAGTATTTT; CDR3 protein: CASKRGSSTDTQYF
D gene: TRBD1; clone size: .; V gene: TRBV27; J gene: TRBJ2-5; CDR3 DNA: TGTGCCAGCAGTTTAAGGATTGACAGGGTAGATCAAGAGACCCAGTACTTC; CDR3 protein: CASSLRIDRVDQETQYF
D gene: TRBD1; clone size: .; V gene: TRBV27; J gene: TRBJ2-7; CDR3 DNA: TGTGCCAGCGGGGACAGATCCTACGAGCAGTACTTC; CDR3 protein: CASGDRSYEQYF
D gene: .; clone size: .; V gene: TRBV6-4; J gene: TRBJ2-3; CDR3 DNA: TGTGCCAGCAGCCCTGGTGCGGGCAGCACAGATACGCAGTATTTT; CDR3 protein: CASSPGAGSTDTQYF
D gene: TRBD2; clone size: .; V gene: TRBV7-3; J gene: TRBJ2-2; CDR3 DNA: TGTGCCAGCAGCCCCCAAGGTGGGACTAGCGTCACCGGGGAGCTGTTTTTT; CDR3 protein: CASSPQGGTSVTGELFF
D gene: .; clone size: .; V gene: TRBV2; J gene: TRBJ1-5; CDR3 DNA: TGTGCCAGCTCTCCGGGGGGGGCCAGTCAGCCCCAGCATTTT; CDR3 protein: CASSPGGASQPQHF
D gene: .; clone size: .; V gene: TRBV10-1; J gene: TRBJ2-7; CDR3 DNA: TGCGCCAGCAGTGAGTTGGGGGCGAAGTACTTC; CDR3 protein: CASSELGAKYF
D gene: .; clone size: .; V gene: TRBV2; J gene: TRBJ2-1; CDR3 DNA: TGTGCCAGCATGGGCAGCCCGGGGGATGGCTCCTACAATGAGCAGTTCTTC; CDR3 protein: CASMGSPGDGSYNEQFF
D gene: .; clone size: .; V gene: TRBV18; J gene: TRBJ2-7; CDR3 DNA: TGTGCCAGCTCACCCGGCGGAATCTACGAGCAGTACTTC; CDR3 protein: CASSPGGIYEQYF
D gene: TRBD1; clone size: .; V gene: TRBV7-9; J gene: TRBJ1-5; CDR3 DNA: TGTGCCAGCAGCTCGATCCAGGGGGCTATTCAGCCCCAGCATTTT; CDR3 protein: CASSSIQGAIQPQHF
D gene: .; clone size: few; V gene: TRBV15; J gene: TRBJ1-4; CDR3 DNA: TGTGCCACCAGCAGAGATAAGTACAGCTCTAATGAAAAACTGTTTTTT; CDR3 protein: CATSRDKYSSNEKLFF
D gene: TRBD2; clone size: .; V gene: TRBV4-1; J gene: TRBJ2-3; CDR3 DNA: TGCGCCAGCAGCCCTACTAGCGGGAGGGCCACAGATACGCAGTATTTT; CDR3 protein: CASSPTSGRATDTQYF
D gene: TRBD1; clone size: .; V gene: TRBV19; J gene: TRBJ1-5; CDR3 DNA: TGTGCCAGTAAAATCGGACAGGGGGATCAGCCCCAGCATTTT; CDR3 protein: CASKIGQGDQPQHF
D gene: .; clone size: few; V gene: TRBV11-2; J gene: TRBJ1-1; CDR3 DNA: TGTGCCAGCAGCTTAGGCGATAGAGGTGAAGCTTTCTTT; CDR3 protein: CASSLGDRGEAFF
D gene: TRBD1; clone size: few; V gene: TRBV2; J gene: TRBJ1-6; CDR3 DNA: TGTGCCAGCAGTGAAATGACAGGGGGTATTTCACCCCTCCACTTT; CDR3 protein: CASSEMTGGISPLHF
D gene: TRBD1; clone size: few; V gene: TRBV7-8; J gene: TRBJ2-1; CDR3 DNA: TGTGCCAGCAGCTTAGACCAGGGACAGCGTATCGGTGAGCAGTTCTTC; CDR3 protein: CASSLDQGQRIGEQFF
D gene: .; clone size: .; V gene: TRBV29-1; J gene: TRBJ1-1; CDR3 DNA: TGCAGCCATTTGAGCGGGGGGGGGAAACTCTGCGAAGCTTTCTTT; CDR3 protein: CSHLSGGGKLCEAFF
D gene: TRBD1; clone size: few; V gene: TRBV27; J gene: TRBJ1-5; CDR3 DNA: TGTGCCAGCAGTTTGAACAGGGGCAGCAATCAGCCCCAGCATTTT; CDR3 protein: CASSLNRGSNQPQHF
D gene: .; clone size: .; V gene: TRBV19; J gene: TRBJ1-2; CDR3 DNA: TGTGCCAGTAGTCGCCTCACCGCGGGGGACTATGGCTACACCTTC; CDR3 protein: CASSRLTAGDYGYTF
D gene: TRBD1; clone size: .; V gene: TRBV5-1; J gene: TRBJ2-7; CDR3 DNA: TGCGCCAGCAGCCTCCAACCCGGGACAGGGACGTACGAGCAGTACTTC; CDR3 protein: CASSLQPGTGTYEQYF
D gene: .; clone size: few; V gene: TRBV27; J gene: TRBJ2-1; CDR3 DNA: TGTGCCAGCAGTTCAGGGATCTACAATGAGCAGTTCTTC; CDR3 protein: CASSSGIYNEQFF
D gene: TRBD2; clone size: .; V gene: TRBV11-2; J gene: TRBJ2-1; CDR3 DNA: TGTGCCAGCAGCTCCCAGATCACTAGCGGGAGGACCTACAATGAGCAGTTCTTC; CDR3 protein: CASSSQITSGRTYNEQFF
D gene: TRBD2; clone size: .; V gene: TRBV7-9; J gene: TRBJ2-1; CDR3 DNA: TGTGCCAGCAGCCCCTTGTCCGGGGGGGCCCACAATGAGCAGTTCTTC; CDR3 protein: CASSPLSGGAHNEQFF
D gene: TRBD2; clone size: .; V gene: TRBV9; J gene: TRBJ2-5; CDR3 DNA: TGTGCCAGCAGCGTAGGGTCAGGGACTAGAAGGGTCCAAGAGACCCAGTACTTC; CDR3 protein: CASSVGSGTRRVQETQYF
D gene: .; clone size: .; V gene: TRBV6-6; J gene: TRBJ1-5; CDR3 DNA: TGTGCCAGCATCAAGAACAGTGGGCAGCCCCAGCATTTT; CDR3 protein: CASIKNSGQPQHF
D gene: TRBD1; clone size: few; V gene: TRBV5-4; J gene: TRBJ2-5; CDR3 DNA: TGTGCCAGCAGCTTGGGGGCAGGGGGTGGGGAGACCCAGTACTTC; CDR3 protein: CASSLGAGGGETQYF
D gene: .; clone size: .; V gene: TRBV6-6; J gene: TRBJ2-1; CDR3 DNA: TGTGCCAGCAGTTACTCCGGAGACAATGAGCAGTTCTTC; CDR3 protein: CASSYSGDNEQFF
D gene: TRBD1; clone size: .; V gene: TRBV18; J gene: TRBJ2-7; CDR3 DNA: TGTGCCAGCTCATCACTCCCGGGACAGACCCGCTACGAGCAGTACTTC; CDR3 protein: CASSSLPGQTRYEQYF
D gene: TRBD1; clone size: .; V gene: TRBV15; J gene: TRBJ2-3; CDR3 DNA: TGTGCCACCAGCAGAGATTTCGCGGGACAGGCAGGAGATACGCAGTATTTT; CDR3 protein: CATSRDFAGQAGDTQYF
D gene: TRBD1; clone size: .; V gene: TRBV5-1; J gene: TRBJ1-1; CDR3 DNA: TGCGCCAGCATGACAGGGGCCTTCCAGAACACTGAAGCTTTCTTT; CDR3 protein: CASMTGAFQNTEAFF
D gene: .; clone size: .; V gene: TRBV11-2; J gene: TRBJ2-2; CDR3 DNA: TGTGCCAGCAGCTCCGCAGGGGTGGTCACCGGGGAGCTGTTTTTT; CDR3 protein: CASSSAGVVTGELFF
D gene: TRBD1; clone size: .; V gene: TRBV28; J gene: TRBJ1-5; CDR3 DNA: TGTGCCAGCAGTTTCTCCGGGACAGGGGGCAATCAGCCCCAGCATTTT; CDR3 protein: CASSFSGTGGNQPQHF
D gene: TRBD2; clone size: .; V gene: TRBV7-3; J gene: TRBJ2-1; CDR3 DNA: TGTGCCAGCAGCTCCGGGACTAGGGACTACAATGAGCAGTTCTTC; CDR3 protein: CASSSGTRDYNEQFF
D gene: TRBD2; clone size: .; V gene: TRBV7-2; J gene: TRBJ2-1; CDR3 DNA: TGTGCCAGCACCCCCCGGGGGGGGCCAAGTGAGCAGTTCTTC; CDR3 protein: CASTPRGGPSEQFF
D gene: .; clone size: .; V gene: TRBV27; J gene: TRBJ2-5; CDR3 DNA: TGTGCCAGCAGTTTAAACGGGGAGACCCAGTACTTC; CDR3 protein: CASSLNGETQYF
D gene: TRBD1; clone size: once; V gene: TRBV6-6; J gene: TRBJ1-4; CDR3 DNA: TGTGCCAGCAACCCCGGGACAGCCTCTAATGAAAAACTGTTTTTT; CDR3 protein: CASNPGTASNEKLFF
D gene: .; clone size: once; V gene: TRBV7-9; J gene: TRBJ2-3; CDR3 DNA: TGTGCCAGCAGCCCCCAAGGAGGGTTGGATACGCAGTATTTT; CDR3 protein: CASSPQGGLDTQYF
D gene: .; clone size: .; V gene: TRBV10-3; J gene: TRBJ2-3; CDR3 DNA: TGTGCCACCTCTCTCACGGTCCCAGATACGCAGTATTTT; CDR3 protein: CATSLTVPDTQYF
D gene: .; clone size: .; V gene: TRBV11-2; J gene: TRBJ2-5; CDR3 DNA: TGTGCCAGCAGCTTGAGTCGGGTACCTCAGGGGGAGACCCAGTACTTC; CDR3 protein: CASSLSRVPQGETQYF
D gene: .; clone size: .; V gene: TRBV5-4; J gene: TRBJ2-7; CDR3 DNA: TGTGCCAGCAGCTTGGCCGGGAGTTACGAGCAGTACTTC; CDR3 protein: CASSLAGSYEQYF
D gene: .; clone size: .; V gene: TRBV5-5; J gene: TRBJ1-1; CDR3 DNA: TGTGCCAGCCAATGGGCTATGAACACTGAAGCTTTCTTT; CDR3 protein: CASQWAMNTEAFF
D gene: TRBD1; clone size: .; V gene: TRBV19; J gene: TRBJ2-7; CDR3 DNA: TGTGCCAGTAGTCCCGCAAGTATTTTCGGGACAGGGCAGTACGAGCAGTACTTC; CDR3 protein: CASSPASIFGTGQYEQYF
D gene: .; clone size: .; V gene: TRBV4-1; J gene: TRBJ1-6; CDR3 DNA: TGCGCCAGCAGCCAAGAAAGTCTAACAGGGTCAGTTAATTCACCCCTCCACTTT; CDR3 protein: CASSQESLTGSVNSPLHF
D gene: TRBD1; clone size: .; V gene: TRBV5-1; J gene: TRBJ1-3; CDR3 DNA: TGCGCCAGCGGTCCCGGGACAGGCCCGAGGGTCGGTTTTGGAAACACCATATATTTT; CDR3 protein: CASGPGTGPRVGFGNTIYF
D gene: .; clone size: few; V gene: TRBV6-6; J gene: TRBJ1-2; CDR3 DNA: TGTGCCAGCAGTTACGCGGGGGCGCAGAACGGCTACACCTTC; CDR3 protein: CASSYAGAQNGYTF
D gene: TRBD2; clone size: .; V gene: TRBV2; J gene: TRBJ2-1; CDR3 DNA: TGTGCCAGCAGTGGGATAGCGGGGATCGGTGGTGAGCAGTTCTTC; CDR3 protein: CASSGIAGIGGEQFF
D gene: .; clone size: .; V gene: TRBV4-1; J gene: TRBJ1-4; CDR3 DNA: TGCGCCAGCAGCCGAGGGATTACTAATGAAAAACTGTTTTTT; CDR3 protein: CASSRGITNEKLFF
D gene: .; clone size: once; V gene: TRBV5-6; J gene: TRBJ2-5; CDR3 DNA: TGTGCCAGCAGCCGCTGGGACATCTGGGGGGAGACCCAGTACTTC; CDR3 protein: CASSRWDIWGETQYF
D gene: .; clone size: .; V gene: TRBV11-3; J gene: TRBJ2-2; CDR3 DNA: TGTGCCAGCAGCTTAGACCAGGGGCCTAACACCGGGGAGCTGTTTTTT; CDR3 protein: CASSLDQGPNTGELFF